Given below is one TCR beta chain in context. Its antigen is not identified. The data are from a study of T cells expressing NK-cell markers. Study-level points and caveats: The study found dominant NKG2C+ clonotypes at about 1.0-8% of CD8+ T cells in about 6 donors.

From germline, CDR1 is MRHNA and CDR2 SNTAGT. This CDR3 region has 12 residues. Beta-chain TCR cDNA was generated via 5'RACE template switching with UMIs. For each CDR3 protein, TCRdb gives one entry from its re-call of the 5' RACE reads, without DNA. Recorded for this sample: under 500,000 distinct CDR3 sequences. Sample: blood T cells: a sorted CD56 or NKG2C T cell subset, CD4+ or CD8+ T cells, or bulk PBMC T cells (not recorded which). The chain has TRBV6-4 and TRBJ2-1. The TCR sequence derives from a woman aged 18 to 75 in good health. The CDR3 sequence: CASSGTRKKEFF.